A single sample gave rise to the 9 T cell receptor beta chains below, sequenced in a study of CD8 T cells in Susac syndrome (dated by TCRdb to between 2018 and 2021). The method was the immunoSEQ multiplex PCR assay. RNA was extracted using the RNeasy kit, and 0.5 to 1 microgram was reverse transcribed with random hexamers. The public reads were reanalyzed by TCRdb: fastp trimming at Q25, MiXCR alignment, in-frame beta chains only. Rows with one shared CDR3 protein collapse into an entry with the most common genes and DNA. In all, the sample holds roughly 220,000 distinct CDR3 sequences, and around 93% of those were seen once. Together, the top ten hold about 0.14% of the sample. Sequencing was carried out using CD4+ T cells from PBMCs. The receptors come from a human donor with Susac syndrome.

This chain joins TRBV5-1 and TRBJ1-2, with 7 bases aligning to TRBD1. The CDR3 sequence is 14 residues long. Germline V gene lookup returns CDR1 SGHRS and CDR2 YFSETQ. Trimming removed 4 bases from V and 8 bases from J; junction bases left unmatched: 11. CDR3 in DNA: TGCGCCAGCAGCCCAACCACAGGGGATCGCGGCTACACCTTC. Translated, it gives CASSPTTGDRGYTF. Full variable domain (outside the CDR3, taken from reference TRBV5-1 and TRBJ1-2): KAGVTQTPRYLIKTRGQQVTLSCSPISGHRSVSWYQQTPGQGLQFLFEYFSETQRNKGNFPGRFSGRQFSNSRSEMNVSTLELGDSALYLCASSPTTGDRGYTFGSGTRLTVV.

For the CDR3, the DNA is TGCGCCAGCGGCCTAGGGTCGAAGGAAGAGACCCAGTACTTC. Amino acids: CASGLGSKEETQYF. J is TRBJ2-5 and V is TRBV5-1; no clear D. V dropped 7 bases and J dropped 3 bases, with 16 bases sitting between them. This CDR3 region has 14 residues. In germline, CDR1 is SGHRS, CDR2 YFSETQ. Full variable domain (rest looked up from reference TRBV5-1 and TRBJ2-5): KAGVTQTPRYLIKTRGQQVTLSCSPISGHRSVSWYQQTPGQGLQFLFEYFSETQRNKGNFPGRFSGRQFSNSRSEMNVSTLELGDSALYLCASGLGSKEETQYFGPGTRLLVL.

This chain uses TRBV6-1 with TRBJ2-3; D tentatively reads TRBD1 or TRBD2 (6 bases each). Trimming shortened V by 7 bases and J by 6 bases, and 17 bases separated the two germline ends. This CDR3 comprises 14 residues. Germline assignment: CDR1 MNHNS and CDR2 SASEGT. CDR3 bases: TGTGCCAGCAATATCGGGGGCGATGTGGATACGCAGTATTTT. This codes for CASNIGGDVDTQYF.

This sequence joins TRBV20-1 and TRBJ1-2, with unresolved D. This CDR3 is 13 amino acids long. V lost 4 bases and J 0 bases, leaving 9 bases between the germline ends. Germline values: CDR1 DFQATT, CDR2 SNEGSKA (reference sequence). Here the CDR3 reads CSATVRTNYGYTF. CDR3 in DNA: TGCAGTGCTACCGTCAGGACTAACTATGGCTACACCTTC.

The J gene is TRBJ2-7, the V gene TRBV29-1; D is perhaps TRBD1 or TRBD2 (5 bases each). In germline, CDR1 is SQVTM, CDR2 ANQGSEA. Trimming cost V 3 bases and J 5 bases, with 8 bases left between them. The CDR3 has 11 amino acids. The CDR3 DNA sequence: TGCAGCGTTGAGGGGGTCCACGAGCAGTACTTC. Residues: CSVEGVHEQYF.

The chain recombines TRBV20-1 with TRBJ2-5; D is uncertain. From germline, CDR1 is DFQATT and CDR2 SNEGSKA (reference sequence). Between the trimmed V and J ends, which lost 6 bases and 0 bases, there was a span of 17 bases. The CDR3 is made up of 15 amino acids. The CDR3 DNA follows: TGCAGTGCCCGCACCCCCCCGACGAACCAAGAGACCCAGTACTTC. Its translation is CSARTPPTNQETQYF.

The chain couples TRBV10-3 to TRBJ2-1; 15 nucleotides align to TRBD2. The V gene end was trimmed by 0 bases and the J gene end by 5 bases; junction bases not matched to a gene: 2. The CDR3 runs to 17 residues. Germline CDR1 ENHRY, CDR2 SYGVKD. CDR3 protein: CAISESRTSGGDNEQFF. Written as DNA, the CDR3 is TGTGCCATCAGTGAGTCAAGGACTAGCGGGGGGGACAATGAGCAGTTCTTC.

The V and J genes are TRBV4-2 and TRBJ2-1; D may correspond to TRBD1 or TRBD2 (6 bases each). The CDR3 covers 17 residues. V shed 3 bases and J shed 6 bases, with 21 bases lying between them. Looked up from germline, CDR1 is LGHNA and CDR2 is YNFKEQ. The chain's CDR3 is CASSHARGGQGVNEQFF. CDR3 DNA: TGTGCCAGCAGCCATGCTAGAGGGGGGCAGGGTGTCAATGAGCAGTTCTTC.

This chain links TRBV9 with TRBJ2-5; D is possibly TRBD1 (6 bases). The CDR3 consists of 15 residues. V lost 0 bases, J lost 4 bases, and 13 bases lay in between. Germline CDR1 reads SGDLS; CDR2 reads YYNGEE. DNA for the CDR3: TGTGCCAGCAGCGTAGGCCGGCAGGGGAGAGAGACCCAGTACTTC. Translated, it gives CASSVGRQGRETQYF.